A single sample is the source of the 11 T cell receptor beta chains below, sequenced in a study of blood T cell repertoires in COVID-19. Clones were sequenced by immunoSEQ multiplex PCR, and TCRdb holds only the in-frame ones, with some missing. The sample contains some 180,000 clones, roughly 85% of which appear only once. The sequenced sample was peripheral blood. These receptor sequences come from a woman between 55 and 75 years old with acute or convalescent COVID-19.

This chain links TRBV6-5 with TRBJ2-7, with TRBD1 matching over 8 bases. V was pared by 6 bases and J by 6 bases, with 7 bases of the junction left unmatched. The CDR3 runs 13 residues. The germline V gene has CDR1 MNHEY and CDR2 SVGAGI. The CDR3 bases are TGTGCCAGCAGCCGGGACAGGAGATCCGAGCAGTACGTC. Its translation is CASSRDRRSEQYV.

The DNA for the CDR3 is TGTGCCAGCAGCGTAGTAGCGGGAGTGGACGAGCAGTACTTC. Its translation: CASSVVAGVDEQYF. The chain combines TRBV9 with TRBJ2-7; 9 bases agree with TRBD2. Trimming at V came to 0 bases and at J to 5 bases, leaving 3 bases not matched to a gene. Germline V lookup: CDR1 SGDLS, CDR2 YYNGEE. The CDR3 covers 14 residues.

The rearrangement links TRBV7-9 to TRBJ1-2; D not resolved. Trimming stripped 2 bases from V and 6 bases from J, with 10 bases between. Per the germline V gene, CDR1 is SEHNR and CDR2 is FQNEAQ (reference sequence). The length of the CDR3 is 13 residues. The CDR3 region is CASSLSEGDGYTF. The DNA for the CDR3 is TGTGCCAGCAGCTTATCCGAGGGTGATGGCTACACCTTC. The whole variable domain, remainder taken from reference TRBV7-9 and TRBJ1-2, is DTGVSQNPRHKITKRGQNVTFRCDPISEHNRLYWYRQTLGQGPEFLTYFQNEAQLEKSRLLSDRFSAERPKGSFSTLEIQRTEQGDSAMYLCASSLSEGDGYTFGSGTRLTVV.

CDR3: CASSLYGLPREQFF. DNA for the CDR3: TGTGCCAGCAGTTTATACGGACTCCCGAGGGAGCAGTTCTTC. The chain recombines TRBV28 with TRBJ2-1, with D possibly TRBD2 on 5 matching bases. Germline V gives CDR1 MDHEN, CDR2 SYDVKM. Trimming shortened V by 1 base and J by 10 bases, and 14 bases separated the two germline ends. CDR3 size: 14 residues. Full variable domain (missing parts from reference TRBV28 and TRBJ2-1): DVKVTQSSRYLVKRTGEKVFLECVQDMDHENMFWYRQDPGLGLRLIYFSYDVKMKEKGDIPEGYSVSREKKERFSLILESASTNQTSMYLCASSLYGLPREQFFGPGTRLTVL.

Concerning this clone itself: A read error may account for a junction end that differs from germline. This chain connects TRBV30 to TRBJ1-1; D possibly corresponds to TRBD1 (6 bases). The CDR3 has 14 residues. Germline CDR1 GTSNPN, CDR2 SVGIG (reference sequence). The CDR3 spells CAGRYGGLEGEAFF. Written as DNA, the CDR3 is TGTGCCGGGAGGTATGGGGGCCTCGAAGGGGAAGCTTTCTTT.

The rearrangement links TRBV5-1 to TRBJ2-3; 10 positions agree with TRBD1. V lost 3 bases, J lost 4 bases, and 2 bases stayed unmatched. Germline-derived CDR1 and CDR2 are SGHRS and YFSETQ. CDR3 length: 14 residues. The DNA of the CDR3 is TGCGCCAGCAGCTGGGACAGGGGTGCAGATACGCAGTATTTT. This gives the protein CASSWDRGADTQYF.

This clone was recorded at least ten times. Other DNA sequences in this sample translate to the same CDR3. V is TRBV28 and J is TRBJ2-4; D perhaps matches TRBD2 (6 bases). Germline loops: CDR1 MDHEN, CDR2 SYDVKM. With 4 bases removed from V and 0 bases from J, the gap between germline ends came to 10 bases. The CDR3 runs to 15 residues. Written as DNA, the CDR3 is TGTGCCAGCAGTTCCGGCGGGATAGCCAAAAACATTCAGTACTTC. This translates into CASSSGGIAKNIQYF.

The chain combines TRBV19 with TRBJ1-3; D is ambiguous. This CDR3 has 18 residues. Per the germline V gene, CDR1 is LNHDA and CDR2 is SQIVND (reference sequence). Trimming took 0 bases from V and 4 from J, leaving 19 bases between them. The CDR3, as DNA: TGTGCCAGTAGTATAGATCATAGAGCGGCCCCACCGGGAAACACCATATATTTT. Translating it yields CASSIDHRAAPPGNTIYF.

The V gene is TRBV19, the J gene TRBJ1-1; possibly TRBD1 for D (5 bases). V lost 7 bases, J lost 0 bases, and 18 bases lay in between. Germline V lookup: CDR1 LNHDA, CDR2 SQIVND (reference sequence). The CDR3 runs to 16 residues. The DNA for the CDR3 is TGTGCCAGTACTTTAAAGACAGACTTCATGAACACTGAAGCTTTCTTT. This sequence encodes CASTLKTDFMNTEAFF. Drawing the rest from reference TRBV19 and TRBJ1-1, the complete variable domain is DGGITQSPKYLFRKEGQNVTLSCEQNLNHDAMYWYRQDPGQGLRLIYYSQIVNDFQKGDIAEGYSVSREKKESFPLTVTSAQKNPTAFYLCASTLKTDFMNTEAFFGQGTRLTVV.

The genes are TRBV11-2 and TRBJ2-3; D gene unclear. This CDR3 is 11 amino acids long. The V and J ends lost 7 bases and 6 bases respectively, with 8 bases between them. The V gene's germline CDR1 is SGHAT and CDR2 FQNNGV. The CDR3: CASIRLDTQYF. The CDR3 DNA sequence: TGTGCCAGCATCCGACTCGATACGCAGTATTTT.

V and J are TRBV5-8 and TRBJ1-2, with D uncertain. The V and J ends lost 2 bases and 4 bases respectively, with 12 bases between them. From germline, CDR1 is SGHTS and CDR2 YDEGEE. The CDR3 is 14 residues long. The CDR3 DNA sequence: TGTGCCAGCAGCTTACCCCGCGGGCCCTATGGCTACACCTTC. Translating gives CASSLPRGPYGYTF.